What follows describes a single T cell receptor (beta chain). Its antigen is currently not known. The input lacks base qualities; no much larger clone sits a single base away. The data were obtained in a study of blood T cell repertoires in COVID-19 (TCRdb year 2020). Regarding the study in general: The collaborator samples originated in the United States, Italy and Spain and spanned the acute and convalescent phases of COVID-19. The sample metadata nearly always contained a de-identified subject ID, COVID-19 status, age in years and sex. The material from the prospective study consisted of cDNA or gDNA derived from T cells, B-cell-depleted T cells, or PBMCs. The dataset comprised deeply sampled blood TCRbeta repertoires from subjects exposed to, actively infected with, or recovered from COVID-19. A freely available public database, intended as a resource for researchers studying the immune response to SARS-CoV-2, is where the repertoires were released. Where available, HLA class I and class II types were obtained from metadata supplied by the sample provider rather than from assay-based typing. The samples were drawn from two sources: the first 160 participants of the ongoing ImmuneRACE study, and fewer than 1,500 subjects contributed by 6 global collaborators.

The immunoSEQ Assay, a bias-controlled multiplex PCR, was used to amplify TCRbeta CDR3 regions from genomic DNA. From the authors' description of their analysis: Within the assay, amplification of reference gene primers was used to estimate how many nucleated cells each sample contained. To quantify the absolute abundance of each unique TCRbeta CDR3 rearrangement, sequence reads were collapsed and filtered. For each sample, productive Simpson clonality was calculated as the square root of Simpson's diversity index across productive rearrangements. Entries here come from immuneACCESS through TCRdb and include only in-frame sequences with V and J called. Some clones fail to appear in such tables; in the studies checked, an unresolved V gene covers under half of the shortfall, and the cause of the remainder is unknown. Clone size and the V and J calls come from that table; the DNA yielded D and trimming. The sample yields around 100,000 clones; around nine tenths were counted once. The leading ten clones occupy approximately 5% of the sample.

Each collaborating institution followed its own protocols to collect whole blood in K2EDTA tubes. Collaborator samples were shipped for TCRbeta analysis as frozen whole blood, isolated PBMCs, or DNA extracted from either sample type. The CDR3 has 17 amino acids, counting the end cysteine and phenylalanine. Only the CDR3 region is kept as DNA, spanning 51 bases read in frame from base 1. Cut back by 1 base and 0 bases, the V and J ends lie 13 bases apart. Sequences LGHNA (CDR1) and YNFKEQ (CDR2) are obtained from the germline V gene. Here is what the overall study found, with its caveats: The amount of clinical and demographic metadata varied by source and participant and was provided uncurated.

This clonotype was obtained from a human donor in a cohort sampled during active COVID-19. The specimen sequenced was peripheral blood. Recombination linked TRBV4-2 to TRBJ1-3; TRBD1 is possibly the D segment (6 matching bases). The CDR3 region: CASSQAPDRSSGNTIYF. The DNA is as follows: TGTGCCAGCAGCCAAGCGCCGGACAGAAGCTCTGGAAACACCATATATTTT.